This TCR beta chain was found in a study of beta chain features in type 1 diabetes. The CDR3 covers 16 residues. Trimming removed 5 bases from V and 5 bases from J; junction bases left unmatched: 15. Germline V CDR1 and CDR2: MDHEN, SYDVKM. Every isolated RNA sample was fully reverse transcribed, so sequencing captured expressed TCRB transcripts. TCRdb keeps only in-frame clones here, not all; method: immunoSEQ multiplex PCR. The sample lists about 360,000 clones, 10% to 15% occurring once. This TCR derives from a man aged 18 to 29 in good health. The sequenced sample was naive CD4+ T cells from blood. V and J are TRBV28 and TRBJ2-7, with 7 bases lining up with TRBD1. This CDR3 reads CASSPTPGQGDHEQYF. The CDR3 bases are TGTGCCAGCAGTCCTACGCCGGGGCAGGGGGACCACGAGCAGTACTTC.